The entry below describes one T cell receptor (beta chain). This clone was seen only a few times. It lacks a known antigen. Within one base of it there is no much larger clone, and no base qualities were kept. Donors were healthy HIV-negative adults with no recently reported acute infections or vaccinations. Only Caucasian adults living in Nashville, Tennessee, USA were represented among the donors. For unsorted samples, tens of millions of PBMCs were counted, and genomic DNA was extracted using the QIAamp DNA Blood Mini kit. Blood was obtained by leukapheresis, after which PBMCs were separated by Ficoll-Histopaque density gradient centrifugation and cryopreserved in liquid nitrogen vapor phase. The entry originates in a study of shared clonotypes between healthy human individuals (dated by TCRdb to 2020 to 2021). For the wider study: The cohort included three men and a couple of women between 18 and 49 years of age. To increase sequencing depth and limit assay-specific biases, different laboratories used diverse techniques to prepare libraries and sequence TCR repertoires. Between about 0.9 and 8.9 billion PBMCs per donor were obtained by leukapheresis. The study deeply sequenced blood TCR repertoires of 5 or 6 healthy adults to estimate repertoire size and the extent of clonotype sharing between individuals. Results the study describes overall, beyond this receptor: Sampling was restricted to blood, and TCR repertoires in tissue are likely to differ from TCR repertoires in blood. The genetic and exposure-history diversity represented was limited by the small number of donors. Based on pairwise subsampling, the degree of clonotype sharing among donors was expected to be affected by sequencing depth.

Using the deep immunoSEQ assay, TCR CDR3 regions were amplified from genomic DNA by multiplex PCR. Genomic DNA extracted from each cell subset was distributed evenly over all wells of several immunoSEQ 96-well plates, and each plate served as one replicate. For unsorted PBMC, approximately 300 ng of genomic DNA, equivalent to around 30,000 T cell genomes, went into each replicate PCR. Ten immunoSEQ deep assay plates were used to sequence the unsorted PBMC genomic DNA. Purified libraries were measured with a Qubit 3.0 fluorometer, size-checked on a Bioanalyzer 2100, and measured again with the KAPA Library Quantification kit. Each immunoSEQ 96-well plate was sequenced on its own single-read 150-cycle Illumina NextSeq 550 flow cell. Under the source paper's analysis protocol: Because only junctional sequences without quality scores were contained in the immunoSEQ output, filtering matching that applied to full-length reads could not be performed. Sequences were annotated with PyIR, a Python wrapper for IgBLAST v1.9, using IMGT germline references to assign V/J genes and CDR3. Reads were removed for weak V/J assignments (E-value above 1e-6), missing CDR3, stop codons, out-of-frame junctions, or ambiguous translated residues. V3J clonotypes were defined as sequences sharing an identical inferred V gene, J gene, and CDR3 amino acid sequence. Percentage overlap between repertoires was computed as shared unique clonotypes divided by the size of the smaller repertoire. Richness of each repertoire was evaluated using RTK rarefaction, the Chao1 estimator, and Recon v2.1 estimates of unobserved clonotypes. What TCRdb holds here is the immuneACCESS table cut down to in-frame rearrangements. Part of the clones is not present; checked against another copy, under half of the missing clones reflect an unresolved V gene, and the others are unexplained. The V and J calls and clone size were taken over from that table, and D and trimming were inferred from the DNA. Across this sample there are about half a million clones, with over 60% seen only once. The ten largest make up 12% of the sample.

Per the germline V gene, SGHRS is the CDR1 and YFSETQ is the CDR2. Reading from cysteine to phenylalanine, the CDR3 counts 15 amino acids. Kept here is only the CDR3 DNA, which spans 45 bases and is read in frame from base 1. V is clipped by 2 bases and J by 3 bases, and the sequence between their germline boundaries is 11 bases long. The clonotype comes from a woman aged 40 to 50 in good health. Some clones in this sample may be carry-over from other donors' samples. The chain joins TRBV5-1 to TRBJ2-2; the D gene cannot be named for sure. The material sequenced was PBMCs. The base sequence is TGCGCCAGCAGCTTATCGGCAGGTGACACCGGGGAGCTGTTTTTT. Its protein is CASSLSAGDTGELFF.